This entry describes one T cell receptor beta chain. The data belong to a study of blood T cell repertoires in COVID-19. Study summary: Italy, Spain and the United States were the sources of the convalescent and acute COVID-19 samples. T cells, B-cell-depleted T cells, or PBMCs supplied cDNA or gDNA.

Between the trimmed V and J ends, which lost 5 bases and 6 bases, there was a span of 20 bases. The CDR3 is 16 amino acids. Germline CDR1 KGHSH, CDR2 LQKENI. Authors' processing steps: Estimated nucleated cell counts came from reference gene primer amplification. Libraries were prepared by immunoSEQ multiplex PCR; TCRdb keeps only in-frame clonotypes and omits some of them. V, J and clone size are those of that table, while D and trimming were read from the DNA. The profile shows 57,000 or so clones, 76% of them singletons. This TCR was recovered from a man aged 50-59 years with active or convalescent COVID-19. Material: peripheral blood. This chain connects TRBV18 to TRBJ2-1; tentatively, D is TRBD1 (7 bases). The CDR3 region is CASSNPGTAGGNEQFF. In nucleotides, the CDR3 is TGTGCCAGCTCAAATCCCGGGACAGCCGGGGGCAATGAGCAGTTCTTC.